These 12 T cell receptor beta chains share one sample of origin, sequenced in a study of post-analysis software for immune sequencing data. Unique molecular identifiers tagged the TCR beta cDNA libraries. One entry per CDR3 protein results from TCRdb running MiXCR on the PCR reads. This repertoire shows roughly 600,000 distinct CDR3 sequences, roughly 40% found once; its top ten account for more than 1.5%. Their cognate antigens are unknown. Regarding the study as a whole: Roughly five TRBV segments were more frequent in patients than controls; TRBV5-6, TRBV5-1 and TRBV20-1 belonged to this group.

Sequenced material: blood. These receptors were collected from a girl between 10 and 17 years old with multiple sclerosis.

The chain joins TRBV3-1 to TRBJ1-2, with 10 bases fitting TRBD1. Losses at the gene ends were 0 bases for V and 1 base for J; bases not matched to a gene: 5. This CDR3 contains 17 residues. CDR1 is LGHDT and CDR2 is YNNKEL in the germline V gene (reference sequence). The CDR3 here is CASSQDKGTGDNYGYTF. The DNA for the CDR3 is TGTGCCAGCAGCCAAGATAAGGGGACAGGGGATAACTATGGCTACACCTTC.

V usage is TRBV20-1 and J usage is TRBJ1-2; the D gene is possibly TRBD1 (6 bases). The CDR3 runs 13 residues. The V end lost 6 bases, the J end lost 4 bases, and 15 bases lay between the germline ends. CDR1 is DFQATT and CDR2 is SNEGSKA in the germline V gene (reference sequence). The CDR3 loop reads CSAAGQFSYGYTF. CDR3 DNA sequence: TGCAGTGCCGCCGGACAGTTCTCCTATGGCTACACCTTC.

The genes are TRBV15 and TRBJ1-4; TRBD1 aligns across 8 bases. Looked up from germline, CDR1 is LNHNV and CDR2 is YYDKDF (reference sequence). The CDR3 contains 17 residues. The junction had 11 bases not matched to a gene; V was cut back by 1 base and J by 7 bases. The CDR3 nucleotides read TGTGCCACCAGCAGAGCAGGGGGCGCGTGGAGAGTTGAAAAACTGTTTTTT. Translation: CATSRAGGAWRVEKLFF.

The chain joins TRBV2 to TRBJ1-2; D is ambiguous. V lost 7 bases to trimming and J lost 3 bases, with 18 bases between them. This CDR3 region has 15 residues. Looked up from germline, CDR1 is SNHLY and CDR2 is FYNNEI. The CDR3 sequence is CASTNRAFGDYGYTF. The CDR3 DNA reads as TGTGCCAGCACTAACCGGGCTTTCGGCGACTATGGCTACACCTTC.

This clonotype was seen more than once but under ten times. The chain's CDR3 is CASSRQEAGDHEQYF. The DNA of the CDR3 is TGTGCCAGCAGCCGCCAAGAAGCGGGGGACCACGAGCAGTACTTC. The rearrangement links TRBV7-9 to TRBJ2-5, with TRBD2 identical over 8 bases. Near its end, the DNA agrees better with TRBJ2-7, so the J call may be wrong. CDR1 SEHNR and CDR2 FQNEAQ come from the germline V gene (reference sequence). The CDR3 loop spans 15 amino acids.

This sequence joins TRBV7-2 and TRBJ2-1; D unresolved. Germline loops: CDR1 SGHTA, CDR2 FQGNSA. The CDR3 is made up of 14 amino acids. Deletions cut 1 base from V and 6 bases from J, with 10 bases between. CDR3 sequence reads: CASSLGTGFNEQFF. The CDR3 nucleotides read TGTGCCAGCAGCTTAGGGACGGGTTTCAATGAGCAGTTCTTC.

This clonotype was seen more than once but under ten times. The chain uses TRBV28 and TRBJ2-1, with 8 bases lining up with TRBD2. Trimming took 5 bases from V and 5 from J; bases not matched to a gene: 8. The CDR3 loop spans 15 amino acids. CDR1 MDHEN and CDR2 SYDVKM come from the germline V gene. CDR3 protein: CASSPSGRADNEQFF. CDR3 coding DNA: TGTGCCAGCAGTCCTTCCGGGAGGGCGGACAATGAGCAGTTCTTC. Drawing the rest from reference TRBV28 and TRBJ2-1, the complete variable domain is DVKVTQSSRYLVKRTGEKVFLECVQDMDHENMFWYRQDPGLGLRLIYFSYDVKMKEKGDIPEGYSVSREKKERFSLILESASTNQTSMYLCASSPSGRADNEQFFGPGTRLTVL.

A few counts support this clonotype. The chain employs TRBV12-3 or TRBV12-4 and TRBJ1-5; D remains ambiguous. The CDR3 extends over 13 amino acids. V was cut by 5 bases and J by 4 bases, with 9 bases left in between. CDR3 in DNA: TGTGCCAGCAGTCCCTCACGAAATCAGCCCCAGCATTTT. Encoded protein: CASSPSRNQPQHF.

The chain carries TRBV20-1 and TRBJ1-2, with TRBD1 identical over 8 bases. Unmatched junction bases numbered 9, after V lost 8 bases and J lost 1 base. There are 14 residues in the CDR3. The germline gives CDR1 DFQATT, CDR2 SNEGSKA (reference sequence). CDR3 residues: CSTQGQEINYGYTF. CDR3 bases: TGCAGTACGCAGGGACAGGAGATTAACTATGGCTACACCTTC.

This clonotype was found a few times. The genes are TRBV5-1 and TRBJ2-5; possibly TRBD2 for D (6 bases). Trimming took off 2 bases at V and 5 bases at J, with 16 bases between the two ends. There are 15 residues in the CDR3. In germline, CDR1 is SGHRS, CDR2 YFSETQ. DNA of the CDR3: TGCGCCAGCAGCTTCCGGACGGGAGAGTGGGAGACCCAGTACTTC. It translates to CASSFRTGEWETQYF.

CDR3 nucleotides: TGCAGTGGGACACATGGAGAGACCCAGTACTTC. As protein: CSGTHGETQYF. This chain uses TRBV20-1 with TRBJ2-5, with TRBD1 as a possible D gene (5 bases). The germline V and J ends were trimmed by 7 bases and 4 bases, with 10 bases remaining between them. The germline CDR1 and CDR2 sequences are DFQATT and SNEGSKA (reference sequence). This CDR3 is 11 amino acids long.

The gene calls are TRBV7-9 and TRBJ1-4; perhaps TRBD1 as D (5 bases). CDR1 SEHNR and CDR2 FQNEAQ come from the germline V gene (reference sequence). CDR3 length equals 16 residues. V lost 5 bases to trimming and J lost 1 base, with 14 bases between them. The CDR3 DNA sequence: TGTGCCAGCAGCCCCCTGGCGGGGCTAACTAATGAAAAACTGTTTTTT. The encoded protein is CASSPLAGLTNEKLFF.